This T cell receptor (beta chain) is drawn from a study of cytomegalovirus exposure and HLA in healthy donors. Study observations and caveats: As a later analysis showed, a missense DCLRE1C variant was linked to trimming of TCR beta V- and J-genes. In an earlier analysis, productive rearrangement rates for most beta V segments clustered near 87% or 30%. Most observed TCR sequences were rare, whereas some public TCRs were detected in many donors.

The CDR3 spans 13 residues. V was trimmed by 1 base and J by 9 bases, leaving 11 bases between them. The germline CDR1 and CDR2 sequences are SGHDT and YYEEEE. Only one count was recorded for this clone. Its antigen remains unidentified. Donors were ostensibly healthy at sampling, although undocumented immune exposures were probable. Primers: 60 Vbeta forward and 13 Jbeta reverse. TCRdb's copy holds only in-frame clones and misses some; the assay was immunoSEQ multiplex PCR. The sample includes under 250,000 clones, roughly 79% of them seen just once. The sequence was collected from a man between 25 and 39 years old in good health and CMV-seronegative. What was sequenced was PBMCs. The V gene is TRBV5-6, the J gene TRBJ2-1; D is ambiguous. The CDR3 loop is CASSLRLNGEQFF. The CDR3 DNA reads as TGTGCCAGCAGCTTGAGACTCAACGGTGAGCAGTTCTTC.